This passage covers 27 T cell receptor beta chains from one sample sequenced in a study of identical twins. From the 5' RACE reads, TCRdb called clonotypes with MiXCR, one entry per CDR3 protein. Altogether 250,000 or so distinct CDR3 sequences are present, about 8.3% being singletons, with the ten largest covering roughly 3%. These data were also filed under a second study, of yellow fever vaccine responses in identical twins.

The sample taken for sequencing was CD8+ T cells sorted from blood. The receptor source for this set is a woman aged 18-35 years in good health.

This chain joins TRBV21-1 and TRBJ2-1; TRBD1 is the table's D call and was not checked against the DNA. TRBV21-1 is described as a pseudogene. CDR3 length equals 16 residues. This chain's CDR3 is CASSQSRPPEPNEQFF. As DNA, the CDR3 is TGTGCCAGCAGCCAAAGTCGTCCCCCGGAGCCCAATGAGCAGTTCTTC.

This clonotype was seen ten or more times. V and J are TRBV5-8 and TRBJ2-1; TRBD1 agrees at 7 bases. Germline V lookup: CDR1 SGHTS, CDR2 YDEGEE. After removal of 0 bases from V and 4 bases from J, the junction contained 4 bases not matched to a gene. The CDR3 spans 15 residues. The CDR3 is CASSLGQGVYNEQFF. DNA for the CDR3: TGTGCCAGCAGCTTGGGGCAGGGGGTTTACAATGAGCAGTTCTTC.

A word on this clonotype: One end of the junction is discordant with germline, which a read error may explain. The chain couples TRBV6-5 to TRBJ2-2, with 9 nucleotides matching TRBD2. CDR1 is MNHEY and CDR2 is SVGAGI in the germline V gene. CDR3 length equals 16 residues. This CDR3 reads CTSSYWTSENTGELFF. The CDR3 DNA reads TGTACCAGCAGTTACTGGACTAGCGAAAACACCGGGGAGCTGTTTTTT.

This clonotype occurred many times. This chain joins TRBV4-3 and TRBJ2-7; a possible D gene is TRBD2 (5 bases). V was cut by 1 base and J by 7 bases, with 11 bases left in between. Germline V lookup: CDR1 LGHNA, CDR2 YSLEER. The CDR3 is 13 amino acids. In nucleotides, the CDR3 is TGCGCCAGCAGCCAAGGAGGGAAGATGGAGCAGTACTTC. It encodes CASSQGGKMEQYF.

This clonotype was picked up a small number of times. The V and J genes are TRBV7-9 and TRBJ2-1; D gene uncertain. Germline V gives CDR1 SEHNR, CDR2 FQNEAQ (reference sequence). CDR3 length: 13 residues. The V and J ends lost 5 bases and 5 bases respectively, with 10 bases between them. As DNA, the CDR3 is TGTGCCAGCAGCGTACCGTTGAACAATGAGCAGTTCTTC. Protein: CASSVPLNNEQFF.

The chain couples TRBV7-3 to TRBJ2-1, with D perhaps TRBD1 or TRBD2 (6 bases each). CDR1 and CDR2 from the germline V gene are SGHTA and FQGTGA. The CDR3 extends over 16 amino acids. V gave up 2 bases and J gave up 4 bases, with 15 bases separating them. CDR3 sequence: CASSLGRQGRYNEQFF. The CDR3 coding sequence is TGTGCCAGCAGCTTAGGTAGGCAGGGGAGGTACAATGAGCAGTTCTTC.

This clonotype was detected ten times or more. The J gene is TRBJ2-2, the V gene TRBV29-1; no definite D call. The CDR3 has 12 residues. The V end lost 7 bases, the J end lost 4 bases, and 10 bases lay between the germline ends. Germline V gene sequence: CDR1 SQVTM, CDR2 ANQGSEA. In nucleotides, the CDR3 is TGCAGCGCCTTCAGAAGCACCGGGGAGCTGTTTTTT. This gives the protein CSAFRSTGELFF.

CDR3 region: CASSPERGSYEQYF. CDR3 nucleotide sequence: TGTGCCAGCAGCCCCGAGCGGGGCTCCTACGAGCAGTACTTC. The chain employs TRBV3-1 and TRBJ2-7; 7 bases align to TRBD2. Germline V gene sequence: CDR1 LGHDT, CDR2 YNNKEL (reference sequence). J gave up 0 bases and V 4 bases, and 3 bases lay outside the gene matches. CDR3 length equals 14 residues.

This chain uses TRBV9 with TRBJ1-4; tentatively, D is TRBD1 (6 bases). The CDR3 is made up of 14 amino acids. Germline lookup yields CDR1 SGDLS and CDR2 YYNGEE. V was pared by 3 bases and J by 8 bases, with 14 bases between. The CDR3 nucleotides read TGTGCCAGCAGCGCGGACAGATCGCGGGAAAAACTGTTTTTT. It specifies CASSADRSREKLFF.

Many counts were recorded for this clonotype. The chain links TRBV7-9 to TRBJ2-3, with TRBD1 matching over 8 bases. CDR3 length: 16 residues. The germline gives CDR1 SEHNR, CDR2 FQNEAQ (reference sequence). The J segment lost 2 bases and the V segment lost 0 bases, leaving 4 bases of the junction unmatched. The CDR3 DNA reads as TGTGCCAGCAGCTTAGCGGACAGGGAGGACACAGATACGCAGTATTTT. It translates to CASSLADREDTDTQYF.

This clonotype was recorded a few times. The rearrangement uses TRBV7-9 and TRBJ2-3; 9 nucleotides line up with TRBD2. CDR3 length: 16 amino acids. After removal of 3 bases from V and 5 bases from J, the junction contained 9 bases not matched to a gene. Germline V gene lookup returns CDR1 SEHNR and CDR2 FQNEAQ (reference sequence). CDR3 protein: CASSFLGGGAIDTQYF. CDR3 nucleotide sequence: TGTGCCAGCAGCTTCCTGGGCGGGGGGGCCATAGATACGCAGTATTTT.

This clonotype was counted ten times or more. The chain joins TRBV28 to TRBJ2-7, with TRBD2 as a possible D gene (5 bases). The CDR3 has 12 amino acids. Germline assignment: CDR1 MDHEN and CDR2 SYDVKM. The germline V and J ends were trimmed by 4 bases and 4 bases, with 8 bases remaining between them. CDR3: CASSSWTYEQYF. DNA of the CDR3: TGTGCCAGCAGTTCCTGGACTTACGAGCAGTACTTC.

This clonotype was detected only a few times. This chain connects TRBV6-2 or TRBV6-3 to TRBJ2-5; D tentatively fits TRBD1 or TRBD2 (6 bases each). The V and J ends lost 6 bases and 1 base respectively, with 18 bases between them. This CDR3 spans 16 amino acids. Germline V gene sequence: CDR1 MNHEY, CDR2 SVGEGT. The CDR3 nucleotides read TGTGCCAGCAGACAAACGACTTGGGGGGCCCAAGAGACCCAGTACTTC. Amino acid sequence: CASRQTTWGAQETQYF.

This clonotype was counted many times. CDR3 bases: TGTGCCAGCAGTTACTCCTCCGGACCAAATCAGCCCCAGCATTTT. Its protein product is CASSYSSGPNQPQHF. The rearrangement joins TRBV6-5 to TRBJ1-5; D gene unclear. Germline CDR1 MNHEY, CDR2 SVGAGI. Trimming cost V 0 bases and J 4 bases, with 10 bases left between them. The CDR3 consists of 15 residues.

The chain has TRBV7-3 and TRBJ1-1; D might be TRBD1 (5 bases). V was cut by 4 bases and J by 8 bases, with 17 bases left in between. Looked up from germline, CDR1 is SGHTA and CDR2 is FQGTGA. The CDR3 contains 14 residues. CDR3 DNA sequence: TGTGCCAGCAGCTCCTTACCGGGACCGCTGGAAGCTTTCTTT. As protein: CASSSLPGPLEAFF.

The chain joins TRBV29-1 to TRBJ2-2; D might be TRBD1 (5 bases). Germline lookup yields CDR1 SQVTM and CDR2 ANQGSEA. V lost 4 bases, J lost 6 bases, and 12 bases lay in between. The CDR3 totals 13 residues. This chain's CDR3 is CSVVPGRSGELFF. CDR3 DNA sequence: TGCAGCGTTGTGCCAGGGCGGTCCGGGGAGCTGTTTTTT.

This clonotype was counted only a few times. The gene calls are TRBV7-9 and TRBJ2-2, with D possibly being TRBD1 (6 bases). There are 16 residues in the CDR3. The germline V gene encodes CDR1 SEHNR and CDR2 FQNEAQ (reference sequence). V lost 2 bases and J lost 0, with 10 bases in between. CDR3 residues: CASSLQGPTNTGELFF. The CDR3 nucleotides are TGTGCCAGCAGCTTACAGGGGCCTACGAACACCGGGGAGCTGTTTTTT.

This clonotype came up many times. The chain links TRBV20-1 to TRBJ2-1; 7 bases align to TRBD2. CDR3 length: 15 amino acids. Germline lookup yields CDR1 DFQATT and CDR2 SNEGSKA (reference sequence). V was clipped by 3 bases and J by 10 bases; unmatched bases: 15. The DNA for the CDR3 is TGCAGTGCTAGGTCCCCGGGACTAAGGGGTCTCGAGCAGTTCTTC. Translating it yields CSARSPGLRGLEQFF.

This chain uses TRBV29-1 with TRBJ2-5; D gene uncertain. CDR3 length: 11 residues. Deletions cut 5 bases from V and 5 bases from J, with 9 bases between. Germline-derived CDR1 and CDR2 are SQVTM and ANQGSEA. The CDR3 DNA is TGCAGCGTTACGACACCGGAGACCCAGTACTTC. Amino acids: CSVTTPETQYF.

The chain combines TRBV3-1 with TRBJ2-7; no reliable D call. The CDR3 has 14 residues. The V gene lost 2 bases and the J gene lost 3 bases, with 11 bases spanning the gap. Germline CDR1 and CDR2: LGHDT and YNNKEL (reference sequence). The DNA for the CDR3 is TGTGCCAGCAGCCAATCCCTGGAGATCTACGAGCAGTACTTC. Encoded protein: CASSQSLEIYEQYF.

This clonotype was detected ten times or more. The chain recombines TRBV27 with TRBJ2-1, with D possibly TRBD1 on 6 matching bases. This CDR3 is built from 12 residues. Germline V lookup: CDR1 MNHEY, CDR2 SMNVEV (reference sequence). V was shortened by 8 bases and J by 6 bases, with 11 bases between the two germline ends. CDR3 region: CASATGSNEQFF. The CDR3, as DNA: TGTGCCAGCGCAACAGGGTCCAATGAGCAGTTCTTC.

This clonotype showed up many times. This rearrangement joins TRBV28 to TRBJ2-7; D not certain. The CDR3 is made up of 14 amino acids. Trimming left V 8 bases short and J 2 bases short, with 16 bases between. Germline V gives CDR1 MDHEN, CDR2 SYDVKM. CDR3 loop: CASAIRAGAYEQYF. The CDR3 DNA sequence: TGTGCCAGCGCCATAAGGGCAGGCGCCTACGAGCAGTACTTC.

This clonotype was found a few times. This chain connects TRBV14 to TRBJ1-3, with D hard to call. This CDR3 comprises 13 residues. Germline assignment: CDR1 SGHDN and CDR2 FVKESK. Trimming stripped 6 bases from V and 1 base from J, with 7 bases between. The CDR3 reads CASRGGSGNTIYF. In nucleotides, the CDR3 is TGTGCCAGCAGGGGAGGTTCTGGAAACACCATATATTTT.

This clonotype was seen at least ten times. The V and J genes are TRBV10-3 and TRBJ2-5; TRBD1 or TRBD2 may be the D gene (5 bases each). Trimming shortened V by 4 bases and J by 5 bases, and 11 bases separated the two germline ends. The V gene's germline CDR1 is ENHRY and CDR2 SYGVKD. CDR3 length: 13 residues. The CDR3: CAISGGRSETQYF. The CDR3 DNA is TGTGCCATCAGTGGGGGGAGATCCGAGACCCAGTACTTC.

Here the CDR3 reads CASSPGQQNTGELFF. In DNA form, the CDR3 reads TGTGCCAGCAGCCCCGGACAGCAGAACACCGGGGAGCTGTTTTTT. This chain joins TRBV6-4 and TRBJ2-2; perhaps TRBD1 as D (6 bases). V was clipped by 6 bases and J by 1 base, with 12 bases between them. This CDR3 has 15 amino acids. Looked up from germline, CDR1 is MRHNA and CDR2 is SNTAGT.

This chain joins TRBV27 and TRBJ2-2, with D possibly matching TRBD1 (6 bases). The CDR3 extends over 15 amino acids. Germline V gene data show CDR1 as MNHEY and CDR2 as SMNVEV (reference sequence). Trimming removed 2 bases at V and 4 bases at J, with 11 bases between. The CDR3 coding sequence is TGTGCCAGCAGTTTAGGCAGGGGAAGCACCGGGGAGCTGTTTTTT. It specifies CASSLGRGSTGELFF.

This clonotype was detected only a few times. As DNA, the CDR3 is TGTGCCAGCAGTTTAGTGGGGTACGGTCCGAATGAGCAGTTCTTC. It encodes CASSLVGYGPNEQFF. V gene TRBV27 combines with J gene TRBJ2-1; D unclear. CDR3 length: 15 residues. Germline V gene data show CDR1 as MNHEY and CDR2 as SMNVEV (reference sequence). V dropped 2 bases and J dropped 7 bases, with 15 bases sitting between them.